This section outlines one TCR beta chain sequence together with its context. The sample comes from a study of blood T cell repertoires in COVID-19. The CDR3 length is 16 residues. Germline values: CDR1 MNHEY, CDR2 SVGEGT. V lost 0 bases and J lost 7, with 15 bases in between. The table came from immunoSEQ multiplex PCR; TCRdb's copy has only in-frame clones and leaves some out. The table lists roughly 150,000 clones, approximately 91% of them singletons. The specimen was peripheral blood. This clonotype was obtained from a young man with COVID-19, enrolled during active disease. J is TRBJ2-2 and V is TRBV6-2 or TRBV6-3; no clear D gene. The CDR3 spells CASSYSLPTRSGELFF. The CDR3 bases are TGTGCCAGCAGTTACTCCCTCCCGACGAGGAGCGGGGAGCTGTTTTTT.